A single sample gave rise to the 3 T cell receptor beta chains below, sequenced in a study of blood T cell repertoires in COVID-19. The assay was immunoSEQ multiplex PCR, and TCRdb's table has in-frame clones only and misses some. The sample contains 35,000 to 50,000 clones, 55% to 75% of which appear only once. Sample: peripheral blood. Receptors were obtained from an elderly man with acute or convalescent COVID-19.

The V call is TRBV5-6, the J call TRBJ1-2; 8 bases are a match to TRBD1. From germline, CDR1 is SGHDT and CDR2 YYEEEE. The V gene end was trimmed by 3 bases and the J gene end by 4 bases; junction bases not matched to a gene: 5. This CDR3 has 14 amino acids. CDR3 sequence: CASSWGQEGYGYTF. CDR3 DNA: TGTGCCAGCAGCTGGGGACAGGAGGGCTATGGCTACACCTTC.

The V and J genes are TRBV9 and TRBJ2-1, with 8 bases matching TRBD2. Germline V gene data show CDR1 as SGDLS and CDR2 as YYNGEE. The length of the CDR3 is 14 residues. V lost 3 bases to trimming and J lost 3 bases; unmatched junction nucleotides: 2. The CDR3, as DNA: TGTGCCAGCAGCGCGGGGGGGATCTACAATGAGCAGTTCTTC. This encodes CASSAGGIYNEQFF.

The rearrangement joins TRBV5-1 to TRBJ2-1; TRBD2 matches at 8 bases. Per the germline V gene, CDR1 is SGHRS and CDR2 is YFSETQ. The CDR3 has 20 amino acids. Trimming at V came to 4 bases and at J to 0 bases, leaving 18 bases not matched to a gene. The CDR3 DNA follows: TGCGCCAGCAGCGCCGGTATGGTACTAGCGGTATCCCGCTCCTACAATGAGCAGTTCTTC. Protein: CASSAGMVLAVSRSYNEQFF.